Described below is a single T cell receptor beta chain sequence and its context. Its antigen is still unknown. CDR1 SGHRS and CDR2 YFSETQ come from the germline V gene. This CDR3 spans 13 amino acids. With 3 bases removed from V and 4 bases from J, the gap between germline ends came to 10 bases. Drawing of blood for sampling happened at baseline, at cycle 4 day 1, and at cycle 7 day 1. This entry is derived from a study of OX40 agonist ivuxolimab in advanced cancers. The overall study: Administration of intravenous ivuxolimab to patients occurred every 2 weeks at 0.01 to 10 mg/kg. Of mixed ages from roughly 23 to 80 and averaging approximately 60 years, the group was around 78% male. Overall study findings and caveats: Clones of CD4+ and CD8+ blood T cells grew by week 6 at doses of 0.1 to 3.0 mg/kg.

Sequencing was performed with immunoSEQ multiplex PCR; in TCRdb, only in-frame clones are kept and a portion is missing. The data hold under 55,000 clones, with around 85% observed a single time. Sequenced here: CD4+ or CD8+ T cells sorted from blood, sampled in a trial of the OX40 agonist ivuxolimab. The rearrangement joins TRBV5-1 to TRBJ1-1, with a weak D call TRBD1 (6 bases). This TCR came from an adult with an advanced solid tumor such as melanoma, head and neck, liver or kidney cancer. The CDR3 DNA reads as TGCGCCAGCAGCTATTCAGGGGTCACTGAAGCTTTCTTT. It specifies CASSYSGVTEAFF.